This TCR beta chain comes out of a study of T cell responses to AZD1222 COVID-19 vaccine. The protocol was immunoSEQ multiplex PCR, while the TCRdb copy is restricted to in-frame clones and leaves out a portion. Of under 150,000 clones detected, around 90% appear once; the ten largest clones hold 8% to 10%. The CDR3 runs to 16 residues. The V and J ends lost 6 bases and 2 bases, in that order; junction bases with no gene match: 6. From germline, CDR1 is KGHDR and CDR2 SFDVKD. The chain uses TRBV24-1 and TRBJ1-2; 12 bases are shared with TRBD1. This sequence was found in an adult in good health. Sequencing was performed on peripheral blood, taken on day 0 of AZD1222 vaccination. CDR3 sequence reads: CATSIGTGGANYGYTF. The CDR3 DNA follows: TGTGCCACCAGTATCGGGACAGGGGGCGCGAACTATGGCTACACCTTC.